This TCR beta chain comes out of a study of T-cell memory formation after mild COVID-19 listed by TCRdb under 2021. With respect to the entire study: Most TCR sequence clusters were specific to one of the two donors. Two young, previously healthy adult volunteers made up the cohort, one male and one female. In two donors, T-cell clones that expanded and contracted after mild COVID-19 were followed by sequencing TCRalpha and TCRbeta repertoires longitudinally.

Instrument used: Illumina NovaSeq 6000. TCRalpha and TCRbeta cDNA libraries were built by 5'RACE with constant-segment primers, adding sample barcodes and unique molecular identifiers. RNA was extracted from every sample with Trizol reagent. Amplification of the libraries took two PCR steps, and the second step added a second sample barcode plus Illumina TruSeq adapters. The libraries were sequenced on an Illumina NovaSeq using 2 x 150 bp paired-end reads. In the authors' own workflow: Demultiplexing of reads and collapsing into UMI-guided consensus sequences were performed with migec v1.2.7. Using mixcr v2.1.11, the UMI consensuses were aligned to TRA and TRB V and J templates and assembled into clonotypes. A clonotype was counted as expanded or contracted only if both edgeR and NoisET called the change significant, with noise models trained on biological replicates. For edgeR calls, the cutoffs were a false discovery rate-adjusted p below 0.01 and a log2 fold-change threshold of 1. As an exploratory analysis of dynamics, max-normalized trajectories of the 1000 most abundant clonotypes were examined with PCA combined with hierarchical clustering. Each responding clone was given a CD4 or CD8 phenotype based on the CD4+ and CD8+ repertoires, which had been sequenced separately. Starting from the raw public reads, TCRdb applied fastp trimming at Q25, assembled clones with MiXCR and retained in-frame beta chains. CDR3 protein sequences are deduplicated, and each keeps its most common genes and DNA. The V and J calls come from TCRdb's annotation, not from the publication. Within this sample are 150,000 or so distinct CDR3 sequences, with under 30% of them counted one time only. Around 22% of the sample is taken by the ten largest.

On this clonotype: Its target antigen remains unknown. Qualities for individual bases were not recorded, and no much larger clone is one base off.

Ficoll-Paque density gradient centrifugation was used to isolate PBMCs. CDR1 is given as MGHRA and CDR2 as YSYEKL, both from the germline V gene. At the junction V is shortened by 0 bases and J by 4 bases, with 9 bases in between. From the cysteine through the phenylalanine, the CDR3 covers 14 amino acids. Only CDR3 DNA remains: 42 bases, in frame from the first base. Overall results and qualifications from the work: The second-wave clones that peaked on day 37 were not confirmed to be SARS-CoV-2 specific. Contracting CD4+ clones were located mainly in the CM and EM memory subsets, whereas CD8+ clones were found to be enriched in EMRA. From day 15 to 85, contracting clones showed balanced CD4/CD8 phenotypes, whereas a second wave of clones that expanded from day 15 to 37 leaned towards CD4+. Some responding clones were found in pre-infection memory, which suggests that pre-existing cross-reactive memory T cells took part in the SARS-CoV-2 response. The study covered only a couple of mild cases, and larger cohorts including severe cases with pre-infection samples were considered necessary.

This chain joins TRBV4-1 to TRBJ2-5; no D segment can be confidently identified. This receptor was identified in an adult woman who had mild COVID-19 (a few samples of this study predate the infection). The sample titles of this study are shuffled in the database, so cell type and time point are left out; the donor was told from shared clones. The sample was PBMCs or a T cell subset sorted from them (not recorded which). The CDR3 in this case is CASSQDQAPETQYF. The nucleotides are TGCGCCAGCAGCCAAGACCAGGCTCCAGAGACCCAGTACTTC.